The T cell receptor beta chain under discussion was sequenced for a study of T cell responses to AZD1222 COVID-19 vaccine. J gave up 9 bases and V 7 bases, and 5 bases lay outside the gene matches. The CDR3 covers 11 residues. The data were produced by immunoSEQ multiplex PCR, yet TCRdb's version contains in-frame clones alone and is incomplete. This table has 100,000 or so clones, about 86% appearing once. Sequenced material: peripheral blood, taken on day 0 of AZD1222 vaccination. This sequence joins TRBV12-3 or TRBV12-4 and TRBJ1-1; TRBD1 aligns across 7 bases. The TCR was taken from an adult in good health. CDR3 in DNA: TGTGCCAGCACCAAGGGACAGCAAGCTTTCTTT. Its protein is CASTKGQQAFF.